A single sample gave rise to the 18 T cell receptor beta chains below, sequenced in a study of blood T cell repertoires in COVID-19. Sequenced by immunoSEQ multiplex PCR; TCRdb stores in-frame clones only, minus some. This table has more than 140,000 clones, 65% to 90% appearing once. The sequencing input was peripheral blood. Receptors were obtained from a woman in her 50s in a cohort sampled during active or convalescent COVID-19.

The chain recombines TRBV6-5 with TRBJ2-7; 8 bases align to TRBD2. Germline V gives CDR1 MNHEY, CDR2 SVGAGI. The junction had 8 bases not matched to a gene; V was cut back by 6 bases and J by 1 base. This CDR3 spans 15 amino acids. The CDR3 region has the DNA TGTGCCAGCAGGGGTTTAGCGGGGAGATCCTACGAGCAGTACTTC. Translating it yields CASRGLAGRSYEQYF.

This clone has a handful of counts. The chain combines TRBV5-1 with TRBJ1-6; 10 bases line up with TRBD1. The CDR3 is 16 residues long. In germline, CDR1 is SGHRS, CDR2 YFSETQ. J gave up 7 bases and V 5 bases, and 9 bases lay outside the gene matches. CDR3 nucleotides: TGCGCCAGCAGAACGACGACGGGACAGGGGAATTCACCCCTCCACTTT. Protein sequence: CASRTTTGQGNSPLHF.

This rearrangement joins TRBV5-1 to TRBJ2-3; D call uncertain. The CDR3 covers 14 residues. Germline CDR1 reads SGHRS; CDR2 reads YFSETQ. Trimming removed 4 bases from V and 0 bases from J, with 9 bases in between. CDR3: CASSATSSTDTQYF. For the CDR3, the DNA is TGCGCCAGCAGCGCTACCTCTAGCACAGATACGCAGTATTTT. Combining the CDR3 with reference TRBV5-1 and TRBJ2-3 gives the whole variable domain KAGVTQTPRYLIKTRGQQVTLSCSPISGHRSVSWYQQTPGQGLQFLFEYFSETQRNKGNFPGRFSGRQFSNSRSEMNVSTLELGDSALYLCASSATSSTDTQYFGPGTRLTVL.

The rearrangement joins TRBV7-8 to TRBJ1-5; possibly TRBD1 for D (5 bases). Trimming took 5 bases from V and 2 from J, leaving 16 bases between them. CDR3 size: 16 residues. Germline-derived CDR1 and CDR2 are SGHVS and FQNEAQ. The CDR3 DNA sequence: TGTGCCAGCAGCCCAAGGGGCGCGAACGGCAATCAGCCCCAGCATTTT. Protein sequence: CASSPRGANGNQPQHF.

This chain links TRBV14 with TRBJ1-6; 10 bases match TRBD1. Per germline, CDR1 SGHDN and CDR2 FVKESK. After removal of 6 bases from V and 8 bases from J, the junction contained 4 bases not matched to a gene. CDR3 size: 14 residues. Here the CDR3 reads CASRSGTGDSPLHF. CDR3 nucleotides: TGTGCCAGCAGAAGCGGGACAGGGGATTCACCCCTCCACTTT.

The chain combines TRBV3-1 (or the pseudogene TRBV3-2) with TRBJ1-3; maybe TRBD1 (5 bases). V lost 6 bases, J lost 0 bases, and 18 bases lay in between. The germline V gene has CDR1 LGHDT and CDR2 YNNKEL (reference sequence). The CDR3 loop spans 17 amino acids. CDR3 protein: CASSKGRESNSGNTIYF. The DNA for the CDR3 is TGTGCCAGCAGTAAGGGGCGGGAATCCAACTCTGGAAACACCATATATTTT.

The rearrangement uses TRBV2 and TRBJ2-5; tentatively, D is TRBD2 (7 bases). Trimming stripped 10 bases from V and 5 bases from J, with 17 bases between. The CDR3 is 13 residues long. Germline-derived CDR1 and CDR2 are SNHLY and FYNNEI. The CDR3 loop reads CATVGGGAETQYF. CDR3 DNA sequence: TGTGCCACCGTGGGAGGGGGAGCGGAGACCCAGTACTTC.

The genes are TRBV18 and TRBJ1-2, with D maybe TRBD1 (6 bases). Germline-derived CDR1 and CDR2 are KGHSH and LQKENI. The CDR3 length is 14 residues. The ends were cut back, 2 bases at V and 7 bases at J, with 14 bases in the middle. Written as DNA, the CDR3 is TGTGCCAGCTCACCAACTAAGGGGGATAGTGGCTACACCTTC. Its protein product is CASSPTKGDSGYTF.

This clone was seen more than once but under ten times. This chain joins TRBV30 and TRBJ1-5, with a possible D match to TRBD1 (5 bases). The V gene's germline CDR1 is GTSNPN and CDR2 SVGIG (reference sequence). This CDR3 contains 15 residues. V lost 1 base to trimming and J lost 2 bases, with 12 bases between them. The CDR3 sequence: CAWSAGGDGNQPQHF. The DNA of the CDR3 is TGTGCCTGGAGTGCGGGGGGTGATGGCAATCAGCCCCAGCATTTT.

The CDR3 DNA reads TGTGCCAGCAGCAAAGAGGGCAGGGGGGATGAAGAGACCCAGTACTTC. Protein product: CASSKEGRGDEETQYF. The rearrangement joins TRBV21-1 to TRBJ2-5; the listed D gene, TRBD1, was not tested against the DNA. TRBV21-1 is an annotated pseudogene. This CDR3 is built from 16 residues.

V gene TRBV11-2 combines with J gene TRBJ1-1; possible D gene TRBD1, 6 bases. Trimming removed 2 bases from V and 7 bases from J, with 17 bases in between. The CDR3 has 15 residues. Germline CDR1 and CDR2: SGHAT and FQNNGV. This CDR3 is CASSLTDAGAGEAFF. CDR3 DNA sequence: TGTGCCAGCAGCTTAACTGATGCAGGGGCCGGTGAAGCTTTCTTT.

The genes are TRBV5-1 and TRBJ2-3; maybe TRBD2 (6 bases). CDR1 is SGHRS and CDR2 is YFSETQ in the germline V gene. CDR3 length: 15 amino acids. V lost 3 bases to trimming and J lost 2 bases, with 13 bases between them. Here the CDR3 reads CASSSGGTNTDTQYF. CDR3 bases: TGCGCCAGCAGCTCCGGGGGAACAAACACAGATACGCAGTATTTT.

CDR3 residues: CASSVAPGATNEKLFF. The CDR3 coding sequence is TGTGCCAGCAGCGTAGCGCCGGGGGCAACTAATGAAAAACTGTTTTTT. The J gene is TRBJ1-4, the V gene TRBV9; maybe TRBD1 (5 bases). In germline, CDR1 is SGDLS, CDR2 YYNGEE. Trimming removed 0 bases at V and 0 bases at J, with 9 bases between. CDR3 length: 16 amino acids.

As for this clone: Other nucleotide sequences in the sample specify the same CDR3. The chain links TRBV5-1 to TRBJ2-3; D is unresolved. The V gene's germline CDR1 is SGHRS and CDR2 YFSETQ. The CDR3 covers 13 residues. The germline V and J ends were trimmed by 5 bases and 0 bases, with 7 bases remaining between them. The chain's CDR3 is CASSPTSTDTQYF. In nucleotides, the CDR3 is TGCGCCAGCAGTCCTACTAGCACAGATACGCAGTATTTT.

V and J are TRBV9 and TRBJ2-6, with D tentatively TRBD2 (5 bases). V dropped 0 bases and J dropped 1 base, with 20 bases sitting between them. The CDR3 extends over 20 amino acids. The germline CDR1 and CDR2 sequences are SGDLS and YYNGEE. CDR3 region: CASSVGTPGRWGSGANVLTF. Here the CDR3 DNA reads TGTGCCAGCAGCGTAGGGACTCCGGGCAGGTGGGGATCTGGGGCCAACGTCCTGACTTTC.

V and J are TRBV5-4 and TRBJ1-1; D call uncertain. The length of the CDR3 is 14 residues. The V and J ends lost 5 bases and 5 bases respectively, with 16 bases between them. Germline loops: CDR1 SGHNT, CDR2 YYREEE (reference sequence). The DNA for the CDR3 is TGTGCCAGCAGAAGGGTTGGGGAGGAGACTGAAGCTTTCTTT. This encodes CASRRVGEETEAFF.

The V and J genes are TRBV25-1 and TRBJ1-4; 7 positions match TRBD1. The junction had 7 bases not matched to a gene; V was cut back by 3 bases and J by 3 bases. The germline gives CDR1 MGHDK, CDR2 SYGVNS. The CDR3 runs to 16 residues. CDR3 in amino acids: CASSDLRQGANEKLFF. The CDR3 bases are TGTGCCAGCAGTGACCTACGACAGGGCGCTAATGAAAAACTGTTTTTT.

The J gene is TRBJ2-2, the V gene TRBV7-9; TRBD2 matches at 8 bases. The germline gives CDR1 SEHNR, CDR2 FQNEAQ (reference sequence). This CDR3 is built from 15 residues. The ends lost 7 bases at V and 1 base at J; junction bases unmatched: 5. DNA of the CDR3: TGTGCCAGCACCGTTAGCGGGAAGAACACCGGGGAGCTGTTTTTT. Translating gives CASTVSGKNTGELFF.